This is a list of T cell receptor beta chains from one sample in a study of blood T cell repertoires in COVID-19. Some clones are missing from TCRdb's copy, which holds only in-frame ones; the method was immunoSEQ multiplex PCR. The table shows 250,000 to 350,000 clones, with roughly 89% occurring only once. What was sequenced was peripheral blood. The receptors shown here come from a man aged 25-45 years with acute or convalescent COVID-19. The CDR3 runs from the conserved cysteine through the conserved F or W. Fields, in order: clone size, D gene, V gene, J gene, CDR3 protein, CDR3 DNA. The D gene is left open where the match is weak. Clone size is stated in some rows and not others, as once, few, many or a class when expanded.

-	-	TRBV30	TRBJ1-4	CAWSVGWGGGEKLFF	TGTGCCTGGAGTGTAGGATGGGGAGGTGGTGAAAAACTGTTTTTT
-	-	TRBV5-1	TRBJ1-1	CASSSLLWNRASTEAFF	TGCGCCAGCAGCTCCCTATTATGGAACAGGGCGAGCACTGAAGCTTTCTTT
-	TRBD2	TRBV4-2	TRBJ2-5	CASSQEPAGQETQYF	TGTGCCAGCAGCCAAGAACCAGCGGGGCAAGAGACCCAGTACTTC
-	TRBD1	TRBV6-5	TRBJ2-1	CASSSDRAIYNEQFF	TGTGCCAGCAGTTCGGACAGGGCTATCTACAATGAGCAGTTCTTC
-	TRBD2	TRBV7-9	TRBJ2-1	CASSPGTSGYNEQFF	TGTGCCAGCAGCCCGGGGACTAGCGGTTACAATGAGCAGTTCTTC
-	TRBD2	TRBV5-1	TRBJ2-5	CASSTGTSGRETQYF	TGCGCCAGCAGCACCGGGACTAGCGGGAGAGAGACCCAGTACTTC
-	-	TRBV18	TRBJ1-5	CASSPWGGNNQPQHF	TGTGCCAGCTCACCATGGGGGGGCAACAATCAGCCCCAGCATTTT
-	-	TRBV30	TRBJ1-4	CAWSVLQGGIGKLFF	TGTGCCTGGAGTGTACTTCAAGGAGGGATTGGAAAACTGTTTTTT
once	-	TRBV9	TRBJ2-7	CASSERTGLRDEQYF	TGTGCCAGCAGCGAGCGGACGGGCCTTCGGGACGAGCAGTACTTC
-	-	TRBV27	TRBJ1-1	CASSQGTEAFF	TGTGCCAGCAGCCAGGGAACTGAAGCTTTCTTT
-	TRBD1	TRBV14	TRBJ2-3	CASSQQGTGTQYF	TGTGCCAGCAGCCAACAAGGGACAGGAACGCAGTATTTT
-	TRBD2	TRBV5-1	TRBJ2-1	CASSLQTSGEQFF	TGCGCCAGCAGCCTGCAGACTAGCGGTGAGCAGTTCTTC
-	-	TRBV7-6	TRBJ2-4	CASSLNERNIQYF	TGTGCCAGCAGCTTAAACGAGAGGAACATTCAGTACTTC
-	TRBD1	TRBV3-1/TRBV3-2	TRBJ1-1	CASSPQGGTEAFF	TGTGCCAGCAGCCCTCAGGGGGGCACTGAAGCTTTCTTT
-	-	TRBV29-1	TRBJ2-7	CSVVEGSYEQYF	TGCAGCGTTGTGGAGGGATCCTACGAGCAGTACTTC
-	-	TRBV29-1	TRBJ2-6	CSVEFGSGMTNVLTF	TGCAGCGTTGAATTTGGCTCGGGGATGACCAACGTCCTGACTTTC
-	TRBD1	TRBV5-4	TRBJ1-6	CASRVQGAGNSPLHF	TGTGCCAGCAGGGTACAGGGGGCTGGAAATTCACCCCTCCACTTT
few	-	TRBV4-1	TRBJ1-3	CASSQVGRATGNTIYF	TGCGCCAGCAGCCAAGTAGGGAGGGCGACTGGAAACACCATATATTTT
-	-	TRBV6-6	TRBJ2-7	CASSYETYEQYF	TGTGCCAGCAGTTACGAGACTTACGAGCAGTACTTC
-	TRBD1	TRBV10-3	TRBJ1-2	CAISESGTGDGYTF	TGTGCCATCAGTGAGTCCGGGACAGGGGATGGCTACACCTTC
-	-	TRBV24-1	TRBJ2-7	CATSETGWFEQYF	TGTGCCACCAGTGAAACAGGATGGTTCGAGCAGTACTTC
-	-	TRBV4-1	TRBJ1-5	CASSQDGGGWQPQHF	TGCGCCAGCAGCCAAGATGGGGGGGGCTGGCAGCCCCAGCATTTT
-	TRBD1	TRBV18	TRBJ2-3	CASGRDREPDTQYF	TGTGCCAGCGGGCGGGACAGGGAACCAGATACGCAGTATTTT
-	-	TRBV19	TRBJ2-2	CASSIDMIRNLFF	TGTGCCAGTAGTATAGATATGATCAGGAACCTGTTTTTT
-	-	TRBV6-5	TRBJ1-2	CASSKMSQGYTF	TGTGCCAGCAGTAAAATGTCGCAGGGCTACACCTTC
-	-	TRBV19	TRBJ1-1	CASSPTDRLMAEAFF	TGTGCCAGTAGTCCAACAGACAGGTTGATGGCTGAAGCTTTCTTT
-	-	TRBV30	TRBJ2-1	CAWGPAGAGEQFF	TGTGCCTGGGGCCCAGCCGGAGCGGGTGAGCAGTTCTTC
once	-	TRBV3-1/TRBV3-2	TRBJ2-7	CASSQEGGNEQYF	TGTGCCAGCAGCCAAGAAGGGGGTAACGAGCAGTACTTC
once	-	TRBV19	TRBJ1-2	CASSLTRVFHGYTF	TGTGCCAGTAGTTTAACCAGGGTCTTCCATGGCTACACCTTC
-	-	TRBV5-1	TRBJ2-2	CASSTSPGAGELFF	TGCGCCAGTTCGACTAGCCCAGGGGCCGGGGAGCTGTTTTTT
-	-	TRBV20-1	TRBJ1-4	CSARDREKLFF	TGCAGTGCTAGAGATCGTGAAAAACTGTTTTTT
-	TRBD1	TRBV7-8	TRBJ1-2	CASSLRDRSSNYGYTF	TGTGCCAGCAGCTTACGGGACAGGAGTTCTAACTATGGCTACACCTTC
-	-	TRBV10-3	TRBJ1-1	CAIAMSIGARNTEAFF	TGTGCCATCGCGATGTCGATAGGGGCTCGGAACACTGAAGCTTTCTTT
-	TRBD1	TRBV27	TRBJ1-5	CASSPRGQGRNQPQHF	TGTGCCAGCAGCCCGCGGGGACAGGGTAGGAATCAGCCCCAGCATTTT
-	TRBD1	TRBV24-1	TRBJ1-5	CATSDPGQGNQPQHF	TGTGCCACCAGTGACCCTGGACAGGGGAATCAGCCCCAGCATTTT
-	TRBD2	TRBV2	TRBJ2-2	CAARLAGLYTGELFF	TGTGCCGCAAGACTAGCGGGGTTGTACACCGGGGAGCTGTTTTTT
-	-	TRBV20-1	TRBJ2-4	CSASYSGLYIQYF	TGCAGTGCTAGTTACTCAGGGTTATACATTCAGTACTTC
-	-	TRBV12-3/TRBV12-4	TRBJ1-5	CASSSYSNQPQHF	TGTGCCAGCAGTTCCTATAGCAATCAGCCCCAGCATTTT
-	-	TRBV7-3	TRBJ2-7	CASSAGGLPGLFFF	TGTGCCAGCAGCGCGGGCGGGCTTCCAGGTCTTTTTTTCTTC
-	TRBD1	TRBV5-1	TRBJ1-5	CASSLGQGANQPQHF	TGCGCCAGCAGCTTGGGACAGGGGGCCAATCAGCCCCAGCATTTT
-	TRBD1	TRBV11-2	TRBJ2-3	CASSLTGKSTDTQYF	TGTGCCAGCAGCTTGACAGGGAAGAGCACAGATACGCAGTATTTT
-	TRBD1	TRBV5-1	TRBJ2-1	CASSKEPGQGFGEQFF	TGCGCCAGCAGCAAAGAACCGGGACAGGGTTTCGGTGAGCAGTTCTTC
once	-	TRBV7-9	TRBJ1-1	CASSLLREAFF	TGTGCCAGCAGCTTACTCCGTGAAGCTTTCTTT
-	-	TRBV2	TRBJ1-4	CASSAQGLNEKLFF	TGTGCCAGCAGTGCTCAGGGACTTAATGAAAAACTGTTTTTT
-	-	TRBV30	TRBJ2-6	CARRQWPNSGANVLTF	TGTGCCAGACGACAGTGGCCCAACTCTGGGGCCAACGTCCTGACTTTC
-	-	TRBV20-1	TRBJ2-3	CSASSGARADTQYF	TGCAGTGCTAGTAGTGGAGCCCGGGCAGATACGCAGTATTTT
-	TRBD1	TRBV27	TRBJ1-6	CASSFYATGPNSPLHF	TGTGCCAGCAGTTTCTACGCGACAGGGCCCAATTCACCCCTCCACTTT
-	TRBD1	TRBV19	TRBJ1-1	CASSGQGHTEAFF	TGTGCCAGTAGCGGACAGGGGCACACTGAAGCTTTCTTT
once	-	TRBV12-5	TRBJ2-1	CASGSRVSQGWGEQFF	TGTGCTAGTGGTTCCCGGGTGTCACAGGGTTGGGGTGAGCAGTTCTTC